A selection of T cell receptor beta chains follows, all from one sample in a study of shared clonotypes between healthy human individuals. Sequencing used immunoSEQ multiplex PCR; TCRdb keeps in-frame clones, though not all of them. The sample lists millions of clones; approximately 90% were seen once. The sequencing sample was made of naive CD4+ T cells sorted from blood. These receptors were obtained from a man younger than 35 in good health. The conserved cysteine and the conserved F or W are not part of the CDR3 here. The order of the fields is clone size, V gene, D gene, J gene, CDR3 protein. D genes are given only for firm matches. Not every row has a clone size; where given, it reads once, few, many or a size class.

clone size: .; V gene: TRBV5-4; D gene: .; J gene: TRBJ2-5; CDR3 protein: ASSWGSGQETQY
clone size: .; V gene: TRBV4-1; D gene: .; J gene: TRBJ2-5; CDR3 protein: ASSQDLTPQGTQY
clone size: .; V gene: TRBV28; D gene: .; J gene: TRBJ2-2; CDR3 protein: ASVSRYTGELF
clone size: .; V gene: TRBV6-6; D gene: TRBD1; J gene: TRBJ2-7; CDR3 protein: ASSYSRTGPEQY
clone size: .; V gene: TRBV27; D gene: TRBD1; J gene: TRBJ2-3; CDR3 protein: ASSPGTAKQGDTQY
clone size: .; V gene: TRBV18; D gene: .; J gene: TRBJ1-2; CDR3 protein: ASSPMGPQNYGYT
clone size: .; V gene: TRBV2; D gene: .; J gene: TRBJ1-1; CDR3 protein: ASSEWGMNTEAF
clone size: .; V gene: TRBV19; D gene: .; J gene: TRBJ1-5; CDR3 protein: ASSIRGPRNQPQH
clone size: .; V gene: TRBV7-2; D gene: TRBD1; J gene: TRBJ2-7; CDR3 protein: ASSLQGFYEQY
clone size: once; V gene: TRBV6-8; D gene: .; J gene: TRBJ1-2; CDR3 protein: ASSYEVWGFLGDYGYT
clone size: .; V gene: TRBV6-6; D gene: .; J gene: TRBJ2-3; CDR3 protein: ASSSAGDPQY
clone size: .; V gene: TRBV30; D gene: TRBD1; J gene: .; CDR3 protein: AWRRQGHYEQY
clone size: .; V gene: TRBV28; D gene: .; J gene: TRBJ2-1; CDR3 protein: ASSLWRQAPSSYNEQF
clone size: .; V gene: TRBV18; D gene: .; J gene: TRBJ2-5; CDR3 protein: ASSPPGGLSGETQY
clone size: .; V gene: TRBV5-1; D gene: TRBD2; J gene: TRBJ2-5; CDR3 protein: ASRPLRGVYETQY
clone size: .; V gene: TRBV6-6; D gene: .; J gene: TRBJ1-2; CDR3 protein: ASSSPGGDYGYT
clone size: .; V gene: TRBV27; D gene: TRBD1; J gene: TRBJ1-5; CDR3 protein: ASRTGVGSNQPQH
clone size: .; V gene: TRBV19; D gene: TRBD1; J gene: TRBJ1-2; CDR3 protein: ATTSWGHRGRRYGYT
clone size: .; V gene: TRBV5-1; D gene: .; J gene: TRBJ2-3; CDR3 protein: ASGDTGIGTDTQY
clone size: .; V gene: TRBV10-3; D gene: TRBD1; J gene: TRBJ1-5; CDR3 protein: ATDPQGAGVQPQH
clone size: .; V gene: TRBV28; D gene: TRBD2; J gene: TRBJ2-1; CDR3 protein: ASSLGSGRKYEQF
clone size: .; V gene: TRBV7-3; D gene: TRBD2; J gene: TRBJ2-1; CDR3 protein: ASSPSQRGGQDEQF
clone size: .; V gene: TRBV13; D gene: .; J gene: TRBJ2-7; CDR3 protein: ASSSTLRRRDEQY
clone size: .; V gene: TRBV5-1; D gene: TRBD2; J gene: TRBJ2-7; CDR3 protein: ASSLGLAGSASEQY
clone size: .; V gene: TRBV27; D gene: .; J gene: TRBJ2-3; CDR3 protein: ASSLRRDTDTQY
clone size: .; V gene: TRBV7-9; D gene: TRBD2; J gene: TRBJ2-7; CDR3 protein: ASSAGWTSGGDTQS
clone size: .; V gene: TRBV29-1; D gene: .; J gene: TRBJ1-5; CDR3 protein: SVVKSDSYQPQH
clone size: once; V gene: TRBV7-2; D gene: TRBD1; J gene: TRBJ1-1; CDR3 protein: ASSARQGGWTEAF
clone size: .; V gene: TRBV30; D gene: .; J gene: TRBJ1-6; CDR3 protein: AWSVPQGGVNSPLH
clone size: .; V gene: TRBV4-3; D gene: .; J gene: TRBJ1-4; CDR3 protein: ASSQGWGGGNEKLF
clone size: .; V gene: TRBV5-6; D gene: TRBD1; J gene: TRBJ1-2; CDR3 protein: ASSPRGQAIPFFGYT
clone size: .; V gene: TRBV30; D gene: .; J gene: TRBJ1-3; CDR3 protein: AWRGGPTSGNTIY
clone size: .; V gene: TRBV10-2; D gene: .; J gene: TRBJ2-1; CDR3 protein: ATQSGSYNEQF
clone size: once; V gene: TRBV19; D gene: TRBD1; J gene: TRBJ1-5; CDR3 protein: ASSNQGGLNQPQH
clone size: .; V gene: TRBV19; D gene: TRBD1; J gene: TRBJ1-2; CDR3 protein: ASSQQGRGGYT
clone size: .; V gene: TRBV30; D gene: TRBD2; J gene: TRBJ2-1; CDR3 protein: AWSRYRTSGSWNEQF
clone size: .; V gene: TRBV2; D gene: .; J gene: TRBJ1-1; CDR3 protein: ASSDSGLNTEAF
clone size: .; V gene: TRBV6-5; D gene: .; J gene: TRBJ1-2; CDR3 protein: ASSPTPTVPYGYT
clone size: .; V gene: TRBV11-2; D gene: .; J gene: TRBJ1-3; CDR3 protein: ASSLVWGLSGNTIY
clone size: .; V gene: TRBV30; D gene: .; J gene: TRBJ2-7; CDR3 protein: AWRPFGASSYEQY
clone size: .; V gene: TRBV6-1; D gene: TRBD1; J gene: TRBJ1-1; CDR3 protein: ASNDRGISEAF
clone size: .; V gene: TRBV7-8; D gene: .; J gene: TRBJ1-1; CDR3 protein: ASSLEGRGTEAF
clone size: .; V gene: TRBV30; D gene: TRBD2; J gene: .; CDR3 protein: AWSAGGPYEQY
clone size: .; V gene: TRBV9; D gene: TRBD2; J gene: TRBJ2-2; CDR3 protein: ASSVALLAGAVNTGELF
clone size: .; V gene: TRBV6-5; D gene: .; J gene: TRBJ2-3; CDR3 protein: ASSPGYWSDTQY
clone size: .; V gene: TRBV29-1; D gene: TRBD1; J gene: TRBJ2-2; CDR3 protein: SVEAGTGNTGELF
clone size: .; V gene: TRBV2; D gene: TRBD1; J gene: TRBJ2-7; CDR3 protein: ASSHQGAKHYEQY
clone size: .; V gene: TRBV9; D gene: .; J gene: TRBJ2-5; CDR3 protein: ASSVGAGAETQY
clone size: .; V gene: TRBV5-1; D gene: .; J gene: TRBJ2-7; CDR3 protein: ASSLESAWGSYEQY
clone size: .; V gene: TRBV2; D gene: TRBD1; J gene: TRBJ2-7; CDR3 protein: ASSAGTGSYEQY
clone size: .; V gene: TRBV6-6; D gene: TRBD1; J gene: TRBJ1-1; CDR3 protein: ASSYGGGQANTEAF
clone size: .; V gene: TRBV6-5; D gene: .; J gene: TRBJ1-5; CDR3 protein: ASSYDRYQPQH
clone size: .; V gene: TRBV7-3; D gene: .; J gene: TRBJ2-3; CDR3 protein: ASSLTKTSTDTQY
clone size: .; V gene: TRBV11-2; D gene: .; J gene: TRBJ2-3; CDR3 protein: ASSLDGRGRTDTQY
clone size: .; V gene: TRBV6-5; D gene: .; J gene: TRBJ1-5; CDR3 protein: ATTTGNQPQH